This TCR beta chain is from a study of T-cell memory formation after mild COVID-19. The wider study: Across donors, TCR clusters were largely donor specific.

Concerning this clonotype itself: The antigen is undetermined.

CDR1 and CDR2 from the germline V gene are LNHNV and YYDKDF (reference sequence). V lost 5 bases and J 3 bases, leaving 19 bases between the germline ends. The length of the CDR3 is 16 residues. Overall study results and limits: The appearance of some responding clones in pre-infection memory suggested that cross-reactive memory joined. Mainly CM and EM harbored the contracting CD4+ clones; mainly EMRA harbored the CD8+ ones.

Constant-segment primers served in 5'RACE that generated TCR alpha and TCR beta cDNA libraries bearing sample barcodes and UMIs. TCRdb itself ran the 5' RACE reads through MiXCR, one entry per CDR3 protein. This repertoire shows fewer than 250,000 distinct CDR3 sequences, under 30% found once; its top ten account for roughly 10%. The V and J genes are TRBV15 and TRBJ1-2; D not certain. The sequenced sample was PBMCs or a T cell subset sorted from them (not recorded which). The source is an adult woman who had mild COVID-19 (a few samples of this study predate the infection). Cell type and time point are not known. The CDR3 sequence: CATSEPRGDWDYGYTF. CDR3 nucleotide sequence: TGTGCCACCAGCGAGCCTCGGGGAGATTGGGACTATGGCTACACCTTC.